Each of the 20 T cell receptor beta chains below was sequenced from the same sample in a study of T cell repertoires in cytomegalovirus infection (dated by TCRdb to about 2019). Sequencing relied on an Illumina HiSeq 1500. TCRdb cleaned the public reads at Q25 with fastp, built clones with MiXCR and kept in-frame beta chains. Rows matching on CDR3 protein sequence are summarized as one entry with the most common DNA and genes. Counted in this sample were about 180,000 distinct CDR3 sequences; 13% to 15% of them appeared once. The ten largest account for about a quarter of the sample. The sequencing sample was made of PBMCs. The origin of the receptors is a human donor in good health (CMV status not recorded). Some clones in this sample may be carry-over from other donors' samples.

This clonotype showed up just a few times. CDR3 coding DNA: TGCAGTGCTAGGGGAACCGGGACAGGGAGCAATCAGCCCCAGCATTTT. It codes for CSARGTGTGSNQPQHF. This chain connects TRBV20-1 to TRBJ1-5, with 9 bases that match TRBD1. Germline V gene sequence: CDR1 DFQATT, CDR2 SNEGSKA (reference sequence). The ends lost 3 bases at V and 1 base at J; junction bases unmatched: 7. The CDR3 sequence is 16 residues long.

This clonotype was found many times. The CDR3 coding sequence is TGTGCCAGCAGCAAATCCAAAGGGGGGACAGGGGAACCAGATACGCAGTATTTT. Its protein product is CASSKSKGGTGEPDTQYF. The chain couples TRBV7-3 to TRBJ2-3; 10 bases line up with TRBD1. Germline lookup yields CDR1 SGHTA and CDR2 FQGTGA. The CDR3 totals 18 residues. V lost 5 bases and J lost 4; bases outside the gene matches: 15.

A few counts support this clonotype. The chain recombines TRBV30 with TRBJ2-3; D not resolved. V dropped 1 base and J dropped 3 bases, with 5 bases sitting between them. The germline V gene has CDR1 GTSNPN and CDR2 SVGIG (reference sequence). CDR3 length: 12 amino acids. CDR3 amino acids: CAWSGRTDTQYF. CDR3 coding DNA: TGTGCCTGGAGTGGTCGGACAGATACGCAGTATTTT.

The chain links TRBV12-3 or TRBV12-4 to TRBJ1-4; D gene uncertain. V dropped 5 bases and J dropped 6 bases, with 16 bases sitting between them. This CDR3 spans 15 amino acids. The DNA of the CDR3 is TGTGCCAGCAGTCGTCACCGGTGGGCAGATGAAAAACTGTTTTTT. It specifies CASSRHRWADEKLFF.

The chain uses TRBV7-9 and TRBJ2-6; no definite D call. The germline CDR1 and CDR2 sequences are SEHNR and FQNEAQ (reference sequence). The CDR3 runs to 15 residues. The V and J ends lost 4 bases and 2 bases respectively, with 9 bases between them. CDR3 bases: TGTGCCAGCAGCTCCTCCGGTGCTGGGGCCAACGTCCTGACTTTC. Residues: CASSSSGAGANVLTF.

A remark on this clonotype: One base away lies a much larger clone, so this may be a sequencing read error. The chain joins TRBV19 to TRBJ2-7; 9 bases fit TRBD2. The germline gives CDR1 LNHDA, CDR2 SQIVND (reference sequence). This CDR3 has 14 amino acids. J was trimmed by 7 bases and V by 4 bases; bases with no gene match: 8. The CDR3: CASSTVAGVQEQYF. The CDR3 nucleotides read TGTGCCAGTAGTACGGTAGCGGGAGTTCAGGAGCAGTACTTC.

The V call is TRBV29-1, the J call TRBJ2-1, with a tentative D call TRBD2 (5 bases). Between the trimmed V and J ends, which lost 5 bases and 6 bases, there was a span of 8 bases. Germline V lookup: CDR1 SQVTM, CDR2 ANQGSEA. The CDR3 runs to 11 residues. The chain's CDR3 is CSVRRGNEQFF. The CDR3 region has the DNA TGCAGCGTTCGACGGGGCAATGAGCAGTTCTTC.

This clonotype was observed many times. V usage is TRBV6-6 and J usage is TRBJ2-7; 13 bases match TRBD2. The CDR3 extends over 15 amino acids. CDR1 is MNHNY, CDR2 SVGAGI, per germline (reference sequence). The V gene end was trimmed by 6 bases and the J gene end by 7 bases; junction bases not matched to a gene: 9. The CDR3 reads CASSPGTSGVREQYF. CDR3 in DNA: TGTGCCAGCAGCCCCGGGACTAGCGGGGTGCGAGAGCAGTACTTC.

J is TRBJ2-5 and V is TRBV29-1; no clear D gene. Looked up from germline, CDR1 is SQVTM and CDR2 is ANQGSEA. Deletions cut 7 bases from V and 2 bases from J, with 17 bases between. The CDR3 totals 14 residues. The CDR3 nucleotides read TGCAGCGGGGTAGACGGGCAGAGACAAGAGACCCAGTACTTC. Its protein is CSGVDGQRQETQYF.

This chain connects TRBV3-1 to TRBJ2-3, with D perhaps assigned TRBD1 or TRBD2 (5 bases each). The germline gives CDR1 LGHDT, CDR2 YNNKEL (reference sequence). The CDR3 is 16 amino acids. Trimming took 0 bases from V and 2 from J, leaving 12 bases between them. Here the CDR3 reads CASSQDRDAFTDTQYF. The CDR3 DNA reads TGTGCCAGCAGCCAAGACCGGGACGCTTTCACAGATACGCAGTATTTT.

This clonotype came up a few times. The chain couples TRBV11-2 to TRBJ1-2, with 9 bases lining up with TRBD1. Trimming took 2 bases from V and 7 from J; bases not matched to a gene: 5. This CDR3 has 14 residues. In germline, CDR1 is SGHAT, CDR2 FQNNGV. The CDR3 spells CASSLNRGRGGYTF. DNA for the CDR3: TGTGCCAGCAGCTTAAACAGGGGGCGCGGTGGCTACACCTTC.

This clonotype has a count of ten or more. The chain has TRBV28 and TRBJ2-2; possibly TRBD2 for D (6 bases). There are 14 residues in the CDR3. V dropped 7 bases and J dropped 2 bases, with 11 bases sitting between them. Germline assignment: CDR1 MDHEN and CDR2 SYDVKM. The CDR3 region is CASKERVNTGELFF. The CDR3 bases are TGTGCCAGCAAAGAGCGGGTAAACACCGGGGAGCTGTTTTTT.

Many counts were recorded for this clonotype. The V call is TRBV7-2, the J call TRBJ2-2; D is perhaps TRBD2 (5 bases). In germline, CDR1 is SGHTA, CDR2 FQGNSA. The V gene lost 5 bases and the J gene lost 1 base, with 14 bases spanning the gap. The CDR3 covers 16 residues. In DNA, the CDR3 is TGTGCCAGCAGCCTCAGGAGCGGCGGGAACACCGGGGAGCTGTTTTTT. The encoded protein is CASSLRSGGNTGELFF.

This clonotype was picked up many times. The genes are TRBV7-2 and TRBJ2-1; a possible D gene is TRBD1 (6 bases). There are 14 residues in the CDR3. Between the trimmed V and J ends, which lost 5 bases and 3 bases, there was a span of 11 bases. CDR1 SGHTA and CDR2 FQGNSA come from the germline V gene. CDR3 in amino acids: CASSGDRNYNEQFF. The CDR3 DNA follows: TGTGCCAGCAGCGGCGACAGGAACTACAATGAGCAGTTCTTC.

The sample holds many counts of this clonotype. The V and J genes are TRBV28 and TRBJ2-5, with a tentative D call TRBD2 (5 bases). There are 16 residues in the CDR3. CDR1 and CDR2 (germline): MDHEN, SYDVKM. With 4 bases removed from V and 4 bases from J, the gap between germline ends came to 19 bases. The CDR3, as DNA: TGTGCCAGCAGTTCGCCCGGACTGGCCGGTGGAGAGACCCAGTACTTC. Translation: CASSSPGLAGGETQYF.

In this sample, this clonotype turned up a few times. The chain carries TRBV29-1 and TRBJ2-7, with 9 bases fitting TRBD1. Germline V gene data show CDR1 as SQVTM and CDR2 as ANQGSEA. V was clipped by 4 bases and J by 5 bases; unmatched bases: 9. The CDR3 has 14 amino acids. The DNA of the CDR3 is TGCAGCGTTGGATCCGGGACAGGGAGGAACGAGCAGTACTTC. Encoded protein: CSVGSGTGRNEQYF.

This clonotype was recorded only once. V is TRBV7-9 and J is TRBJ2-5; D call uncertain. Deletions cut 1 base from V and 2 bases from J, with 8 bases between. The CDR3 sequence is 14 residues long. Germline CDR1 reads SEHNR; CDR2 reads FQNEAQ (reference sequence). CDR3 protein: CASSLVSRQETQYF. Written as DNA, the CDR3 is TGTGCCAGCAGCTTAGTGTCCCGACAAGAGACCCAGTACTTC.

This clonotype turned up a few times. The CDR3 DNA sequence: TGTGCCAGCAGTTTAAAGGGCCGAGTGGCCCAGTACTTC. Its protein product is CASSLKGRVAQYF. V gene TRBV12-3 or TRBV12-4 combines with J gene TRBJ2-5; unclear D gene. Trimming removed 2 bases from V and 9 bases from J, with 13 bases in between. The length of the CDR3 is 13 residues.

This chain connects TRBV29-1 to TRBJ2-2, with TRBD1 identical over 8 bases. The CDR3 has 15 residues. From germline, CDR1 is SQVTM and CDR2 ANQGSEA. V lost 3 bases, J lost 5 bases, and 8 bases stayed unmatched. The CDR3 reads CSVDVGRGLTGELFF. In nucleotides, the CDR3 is TGCAGCGTTGATGTCGGCAGGGGGCTAACCGGGGAGCTGTTTTTT.

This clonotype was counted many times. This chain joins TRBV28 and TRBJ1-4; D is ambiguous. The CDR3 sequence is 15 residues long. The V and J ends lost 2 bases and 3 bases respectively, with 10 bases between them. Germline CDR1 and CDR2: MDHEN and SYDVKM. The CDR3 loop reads CASSLGGVANEKLFF. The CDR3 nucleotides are TGTGCCAGCAGTTTAGGTGGAGTGGCTAATGAAAAACTGTTTTTT.